The sequence of this T cell receptor (beta chain) was determined in a study of blood T cells in healthy people across ages. Germline CDR1 SGDLS, CDR2 YYNGEE. The CDR3 has 12 amino acids. Trimming removed 0 bases from V and 6 bases from J, with 7 bases in between. This clonotype was observed a handful of times. Its antigen is as yet unknown. Together with a sample-barcoded 5' primer, a J-beta primer mix was included in a second PCR lasting roughly 7 to 11 cycles. TCRdb re-analysed the 5' RACE reads in MiXCR, keeping a single row per CDR3 protein. In the table there are 800,000 to 950,000 distinct CDR3 sequences, approximately 49% of which are singletons. The study, taken as a whole, reports: Estimates of diversity drawn from one million T cells were considered underestimates. It was the long-lived donors that had more naive CD4+ cells and higher diversity than aged donors.

Sequencing was done on a sample of blood. The receptor was derived from a man under 40 in good health. This sequence joins TRBV9 and TRBJ2-7; D remains unclear. The CDR3 loop is CASSVENGEQYF. The CDR3 DNA reads TGTGCCAGCAGCGTAGAGAATGGCGAGCAGTACTTC.